The 32 T cell receptor beta chains below all came from one sample that was sequenced in a study of T cells in Graves' hyperthyroidism and ophthalmopathy. Researchers took RNA transcripts and amplified the TCR beta CDR3 regions from them. An initial round of RT-PCR targeting the TCR CDR3 relied on the HTBI primer set. A single record per CDR3 protein comes from TCRdb applying MiXCR to the multiplex PCR reads. The repertoire includes 400,000 to 500,000 distinct CDR3 sequences, about 15% of them detected once, and roughly 17% sits in the top ten. The specimen sequenced was blood. These receptors were collected from a woman aged 18-29 years with Graves' hyperthyroidism.

This clonotype was recorded many times. This chain connects TRBV5-1 to TRBJ2-2; the D gene is possibly TRBD2 (5 bases). Germline lookup yields CDR1 SGHRS and CDR2 YFSETQ. V lost 4 bases to trimming and J lost 4 bases, with 14 bases between them. The CDR3 covers 15 residues. CDR3 loop: CASSTRTGFTGELFF. DNA for the CDR3: TGCGCCAGCAGCACCCGGACGGGATTCACCGGGGAGCTGTTTTTT. Together with reference TRBV5-1 and TRBJ2-2, the CDR3 gives the full variable domain: KAGVTQTPRYLIKTRGQQVTLSCSPISGHRSVSWYQQTPGQGLQFLFEYFSETQRNKGNFPGRFSGRQFSNSRSEMNVSTLELGDSALYLCASSTRTGFTGELFFGEGSRLTVL.

This clonotype showed up many times. V is TRBV11-2 and J is TRBJ1-1, with D tentatively TRBD1 (6 bases). CDR3 size: 14 residues. Trimming pared 5 bases from V and 4 bases from J, leaving 14 bases between. Germline V lookup: CDR1 SGHAT, CDR2 FQNNGV. CDR3 residues: CASSEEGGITEAFF. The CDR3 nucleotides read TGTGCCAGCAGCGAAGAAGGGGGGATCACTGAAGCTTTCTTT.

Many counts were recorded for this clonotype. The rearrangement uses TRBV28 and TRBJ1-5, with TRBD1 matching 8 bases. The V and J ends lost 6 bases and 3 bases, in that order; junction bases with no gene match: 7. From germline, CDR1 is MDHEN and CDR2 SYDVKM. The CDR3 sequence is 15 residues long. The CDR3 is CASRRTGWDNQPQHF. The CDR3 DNA sequence: TGTGCCAGCAGACGGACAGGGTGGGACAATCAGCCCCAGCATTTT.

The gene calls are TRBV6-1 and TRBJ1-1; D call uncertain. In germline, CDR1 is MNHNS, CDR2 SASEGT. V lost 2 bases and J lost 2, with 6 bases in between. This CDR3 region has 13 residues. The CDR3 DNA sequence: TGTGCCAGCAGTGAATGGGATAACACTGAAGCTTTCTTT. Translation: CASSEWDNTEAFF.

This clonotype has ten or more counts. V gene TRBV12-3 or TRBV12-4 combines with J gene TRBJ2-1, with TRBD2 matching over 9 bases. V dropped 2 bases and J dropped 1; count of bases not matched to a gene: 0. This CDR3 has 15 amino acids. CDR3 nucleotides: TGTGCCAGCAGTTTACTAGCGGGATCCTACAATGAGCAGTTCTTC. This codes for CASSLLAGSYNEQFF.

This clonotype was detected many times. The chain is built from TRBV2 and TRBJ2-7; possible D gene TRBD1, 6 bases. Between the trimmed V and J ends, which lost 9 bases and 3 bases, there was a span of 15 bases. Germline lookup yields CDR1 SNHLY and CDR2 FYNNEI. The CDR3 is 13 amino acids. CDR3 sequence (DNA): TGTGCCAGTCCAGGGGAAAATTACTACGAGCAGTACGTC. It encodes CASPGENYYEQYV.

This clonotype was observed many times. The chain recombines TRBV12-3 or TRBV12-4 with TRBJ2-1; D is unresolved. Trimming took 7 bases from V and 9 from J, leaving 10 bases between them. The CDR3 covers 11 residues. CDR3 DNA: TGTGCCAGCAAGGGAATGGGTGAGCAGTTCTTC. It specifies CASKGMGEQFF.

This clonotype came up a few times. The chain recombines TRBV5-8 with TRBJ1-2, with D perhaps matching TRBD1 (5 bases). CDR3 length equals 14 residues. The V end was cut by 4 bases, the J end by 6 bases, with 16 bases between. From germline, CDR1 is SGHTS and CDR2 YDEGEE. CDR3: CASSLREGMDGYTF. In DNA, the CDR3 is TGTGCCAGCAGCCTCCGGGAGGGGATGGATGGCTACACCTTC.

There are many counts of this clonotype. The chain is built from TRBV5-1 and TRBJ2-3; 11 positions match TRBD2. The V and J ends lost 0 bases and 1 base, in that order; junction bases with no gene match: 10. CDR1 SGHRS and CDR2 YFSETQ come from the germline V gene. This CDR3 spans 19 amino acids. CDR3 in DNA: TGCGCCAGCAGCTTGGGTGGGACTAGCGGCCCATCTGGCACAGATACGCAGTATTTT. Translated: CASSLGGTSGPSGTDTQYF.

The V and J genes are TRBV28 and TRBJ2-4; no clear D. Deletions cut 2 bases from V and 3 bases from J, with 17 bases between. The length of the CDR3 is 17 residues. Looked up from germline, CDR1 is MDHEN and CDR2 is SYDVKM. The CDR3 loop reads CASSLVVRSWGKNIQYF. CDR3 nucleotides: TGTGCCAGCAGTTTAGTTGTGCGGTCTTGGGGCAAAAACATTCAGTACTTC.

This clonotype has ten or more counts. The chain recombines TRBV28 with TRBJ2-1; 10 positions match TRBD2. The germline V gene encodes CDR1 MDHEN and CDR2 SYDVKM. Trimming took 6 bases from V and 0 from J; bases not matched to a gene: 5. This CDR3 comprises 16 residues. The CDR3 here is CASRPSSGSSYNEQFF. CDR3 bases: TGTGCCAGCAGACCGTCTAGCGGGAGCTCCTACAATGAGCAGTTCTTC.

Many counts were recorded for this clonotype. The V and J genes are TRBV11-2 and TRBJ2-3; tentative D call: TRBD1 (5 bases). The CDR3 is 14 residues long. Trimming stripped 0 bases from V and 4 bases from J, with 8 bases between. Germline CDR1 is SGHAT and CDR2 is FQNNGV. CDR3 nucleotides: TGTGCCAGCAGCTTAGAAGGGGAAGCAGATACGCAGTATTTT. Translated, it gives CASSLEGEADTQYF.

There are many counts of this clonotype. The rearrangement links TRBV4-2 to TRBJ1-2; no clear D gene. This CDR3 has 15 residues. Germline assignment: CDR1 LGHNA and CDR2 YNFKEQ. V dropped 4 bases and J dropped 0 bases, with 12 bases sitting between them. CDR3 residues: CASSPREGANYGYTF. The CDR3 coding sequence is TGTGCCAGCAGCCCTCGGGAGGGAGCTAACTATGGCTACACCTTC.

This clonotype was found many times. The CDR3 nucleotides read TGCAGTGCTAGAGGAAGCGGGAGGCCCCACAATGAGCAGTTCTTC. Protein sequence: CSARGSGRPHNEQFF. The chain links TRBV20-1 to TRBJ2-1; 9 nucleotides align to TRBD2. Germline V gene data show CDR1 as DFQATT and CDR2 as SNEGSKA (reference sequence). V lost 1 base and J lost 5; bases outside the gene matches: 6. The CDR3 runs to 15 residues.

This clonotype was seen repeatedly, ten times or more. The genes are TRBV24-1 and TRBJ2-1; unclear D gene. The V end was cut by 4 bases, the J end by 4 bases, with 19 bases between. CDR3 length: 17 amino acids. CDR1 and CDR2 (germline): KGHDR, SFDVKD. The DNA for the CDR3 is TGTGCCACCAGTGAGAGTACCTCCTCCGCCTTATACAATGAGCAGTTCTTC. Protein product: CATSESTSSALYNEQFF.

This clonotype was seen ten or more times. J is TRBJ1-2 and V is TRBV18; 7 bases line up with TRBD1. Germline trimming cut 5 bases from V and 2 bases from J; bases unmatched to any gene: 8. This CDR3 has 15 residues. The germline V gene encodes CDR1 KGHSH and CDR2 LQKENI. This CDR3 reads CASSASTGSNYGYTF. CDR3 coding DNA: TGTGCCAGCTCAGCCTCGACAGGGTCCAACTATGGCTACACCTTC.

The sample holds many counts of this clonotype. V and J are TRBV10-3 and TRBJ1-1; possible D gene TRBD1, 5 bases. Germline CDR1 ENHRY, CDR2 SYGVKD. The CDR3 consists of 12 residues. The germline V and J ends were trimmed by 4 bases and 11 bases, with 14 bases remaining between them. Here the CDR3 reads CAISVSQGAAFF. The CDR3 bases are TGTGCCATCAGTGTTAGCCAGGGTGCTGCTTTCTTT.

This clonotype was seen at least ten times. The gene calls are TRBV2 and TRBJ2-3; 8 positions agree with TRBD1. J was trimmed by 3 bases and V by 10 bases; bases with no gene match: 9. Looked up from germline, CDR1 is SNHLY and CDR2 is FYNNEI. The CDR3 consists of 14 residues. CDR3 bases: TGTGCCAACGCGGGGCGGGACAGGACAGATACGCAGTATTTT. Translation gives CANAGRDRTDTQYF.

The chain has TRBV20-1 and TRBJ1-1; D is uncertain. Germline CDR1 is DFQATT and CDR2 is SNEGSKA (reference sequence). This CDR3 has 12 amino acids. V lost 1 base to trimming and J lost 8 bases, with 11 bases between them. The CDR3 DNA sequence: TGCAGTGCTAGAGTAAGGCGGGCCGAAGCTTTCTTT. As protein: CSARVRRAEAFF.

This clonotype was counted a few times. The chain uses TRBV5-8 and TRBJ2-1, with D tentatively TRBD1 or TRBD2 (6 bases each). Germline V gene sequence: CDR1 SGHTS, CDR2 YDEGEE. V was clipped by 3 bases and J by 6 bases, with 28 bases between them. The CDR3 contains 19 residues. The CDR3 sequence: CASSWRWGAASRPPNEQFF. In nucleotides, the CDR3 is TGTGCCAGCAGCTGGCGGTGGGGGGCCGCTAGCCGTCCTCCCAATGAGCAGTTCTTC.

Of note for this clonotype: No conserved phenylalanine or tryptophan ends this CDR3, so it is likely a read error. The chain has TRBV6-2 or TRBV6-3 and TRBJ2-2, with a weak D call TRBD1 (5 bases). The length of the CDR3 is 15 residues. Germline V gene lookup returns CDR1 MNHEY and CDR2 SVGEGT. The CDR3 nucleotides are TGTGCCACCAGGGTGACTCCGGGTAACAACGGGGAGCTGTTTCTT. The encoded protein is CATRVTPGNNGELFL.

This clonotype showed up many times. CDR3 protein: CASSGPGTGNEKLFF. CDR3 in DNA: TGTGCCAGTAGTGGCCCCGGGACAGGGAATGAAAAACTGTTTTTT. The V gene is TRBV19, the J gene TRBJ1-4; 9 nucleotides line up with TRBD1. V was clipped by 5 bases and J by 5 bases; unmatched bases: 6. Germline V CDR1 and CDR2: LNHDA, SQIVND (reference sequence). The CDR3 extends over 15 amino acids. Full variable domain (missing parts from reference TRBV19 and TRBJ1-4): DGGITQSPKYLFRKEGQNVTLSCEQNLNHDAMYWYRQDPGQGLRLIYYSQIVNDFQKGDIAEGYSVSREKKESFPLTVTSAQKNPTAFYLCASSGPGTGNEKLFFGSGTQLSVL.

This clonotype was seen repeatedly, ten times or more. The CDR3 reads CSVVERNHNEQFF. CDR3 sequence (DNA): TGCAGCGTTGTAGAGCGGAATCACAATGAGCAGTTCTTC. V and J are TRBV29-1 and TRBJ2-1, with D tentatively TRBD2 (5 bases). The CDR3 is 13 amino acids. The V end was cut by 4 bases, the J end by 5 bases, with 12 bases between. Germline loops: CDR1 SQVTM, CDR2 ANQGSEA.

The chain couples TRBV12-3 or TRBV12-4 to TRBJ2-3; no firm D call. The CDR3 contains 14 residues. V shed 2 bases and J shed 5 bases, with 11 bases lying between them. The CDR3 DNA is TGTGCCAGCAGTTTACCTCTAGTGATAGATACGCAGTATTTT. It yields the protein CASSLPLVIDTQYF.

This clonotype was observed at least ten times. The rearrangement links TRBV7-3 to TRBJ2-3; D uncertain. CDR1 is SGHTA, CDR2 FQGTGA, per germline. The CDR3 spans 15 residues. V lost 4 bases and J lost 4, with 15 bases in between. CDR3 region: CASSSPLGVPDTQYF. The CDR3 DNA is TGTGCCAGCAGCTCCCCATTAGGAGTGCCAGATACGCAGTATTTT.

This clonotype was counted ten times or more. This chain connects TRBV20-1 to TRBJ1-6; 9 nucleotides line up with TRBD1. J was trimmed by 3 bases and V by 3 bases; bases with no gene match: 6. The V gene's germline CDR1 is DFQATT and CDR2 SNEGSKA (reference sequence). The CDR3 runs 16 residues. The CDR3 protein is CSARDRGGGYNSPLHF. CDR3 in DNA: TGCAGTGCTAGGGACAGGGGTGGGGGCTATAATTCACCCCTCCACTTT.

There are many counts of this clonotype. The CDR3 is CASAEETQYF. CDR3 DNA sequence: TGTGCCAGTGCGGAAGAGACCCAGTACTTC. The chain is built from TRBV2 and TRBJ2-5; D remains unclear. The germline CDR1 and CDR2 sequences are SNHLY and FYNNEI. The ends were cut back, 9 bases at V and 3 bases at J, with 5 bases in the middle. This CDR3 region has 10 residues. Based on the CDR3 plus reference TRBV2 and TRBJ2-5, the full variable domain is EPEVTQTPSHQVTQMGQEVILRCVPISNHLYFYWYRQILGQKVEFLVSFYNNEISEKSEIFDDQFSVERPDGSNFTLKIRSTKLEDSAMYFCASAEETQYFGPGTRLLVL.

The chain carries TRBV6-1 and TRBJ2-2, with a weak D call TRBD2 (5 bases). V lost 5 bases and J 3 bases, leaving 19 bases between the germline ends. From germline, CDR1 is MNHNS and CDR2 SASEGT. This CDR3 is 17 amino acids long. The CDR3 loop is CASSTSLSGSDTGELFF. The CDR3 DNA reads as TGTGCCAGCAGTACCTCTCTCAGCGGAAGCGACACCGGGGAGCTGTTTTTT.

This clonotype came up a few times. V usage is TRBV14 and J usage is TRBJ2-2; no clear D gene. This CDR3 has 14 residues. CDR1 is SGHDN and CDR2 is FVKESK in the germline V gene. V dropped 4 bases and J dropped 4 bases, with 10 bases sitting between them. The CDR3 loop reads CASSLRGVTGELFF. The CDR3 coding sequence is TGTGCCAGCAGCCTTCGCGGAGTCACCGGGGAGCTGTTTTTT.

This clonotype has just one count. A clone one base away is much larger, so this may be a read error. The chain joins TRBV27 to TRBJ2-7, with TRBD2 matching over 10 bases. CDR1 is MNHEY and CDR2 is SMNVEV in the germline V gene (reference sequence). The CDR3 is made up of 17 amino acids. Germline trimming cut 6 bases from V and 0 bases from J; bases unmatched to any gene: 11. The CDR3 nucleotides are TGTGCCAGCAGCTTGTCACTAGCGGGAAGTCTCTCCTACGAGCAGTACTTC. Its protein product is CASSLSLAGSLSYEQYF.

This clonotype was recorded many times. The V call is TRBV3-1, the J call TRBJ2-1; 9 nucleotides match TRBD2. Germline V lookup: CDR1 LGHDT, CDR2 YNNKEL (reference sequence). The V gene end was trimmed by 0 bases and the J gene end by 7 bases; junction bases not matched to a gene: 4. This CDR3 contains 15 residues. The CDR3 is CASSQELAGRNEQFF. The CDR3 bases are TGTGCCAGCAGCCAAGAGCTAGCGGGAAGGAATGAGCAGTTCTTC.

This clonotype was seen many times. The chain links TRBV13 to TRBJ2-2; a weak D match, TRBD1 (6 bases). The V gene's germline CDR1 is PRHDT and CDR2 FYEKMQ (reference sequence). The ends were cut back, 5 bases at V and 6 bases at J, with 10 bases in the middle. The CDR3 consists of 13 residues. The CDR3 loop reads CASSPPGAGELFF. CDR3 nucleotide sequence: TGTGCCAGCAGCCCCCCAGGGGCCGGGGAGCTGTTTTTT.